The rows below give T cell receptor beta chains drawn from one sample of a study of CD8 T cells in ankylosing spondylitis. MiXCR was run by TCRdb on the 5' RACE reads, yielding one entry per CDR3 protein. The data contain fewer than 400,000 distinct CDR3 sequences, approximately 20% of them seen just once; the ten biggest clones take up around 16%. Sequencing was performed on blood, either unsorted or a sorted T cell fraction (not recorded which). The receptors were gathered from a male donor with ankylosing spondylitis. CDR3s leave out the opening cysteine and the closing phenylalanine or tryptophan.

>TRBV9
ASSAFTHSGANVLT
>TRBV4-3
ASSQDLYGVGYT
>TRBV4-3
ASSQEGLSIYGYT
>TRBV2
ASRWTGIYGYT
>TRBV2
ASSRGLAQNEQF
>TRBV20-1
SARDFTGESNIQY
>TRBV7-9
ASSLGGVGEQY
>TRBV25-1
ARFNRAGEGEKLF
>TRBV11-2
ASSLVPVAGGVNEQF
>TRBV6-5
ASSYSMSSPGEQY
>TRBV20-1
SAPWGAGGDGYT
>TRBV29-1
SVDRSQGGSYNEQF
>TRBV9
ASSPQVEGARHGYT
>TRBV5-1
ASSMGTSGNTIY
>TRBV5-1
ASSRTSGRTGELF
>TRBV18
ASSPIHTGEQF
>TRBV3-1
ASSQAQGRASGELF
>TRBV7-3
ASSLTRTGYNEQF
>TRBV28
ASSPQVANEKLF
>TRBV2
ASSGPGEQF
>TRBV6-2/TRBV6-3
ASSSHGTANRDTQY
>TRBV12-3/TRBV12-4
ASSFSLAGVGEQY
>TRBV29-1
SVERRVLTDTQY
>TRBV5-1
ASSLAGTGGFEAF
>TRBV20-1
SAIQGNYGYT
>TRBV9
ASSGRDYGAAF
>TRBV12-3/TRBV12-4
ASRGGATGRSNSPLH
>TRBV20-1
SANPLANTQY
>TRBV20-1
SANPGTIANEQF
>TRBV29-1
SVVQLDTQY
>TRBV7-2
ASSAGSLVPEQY